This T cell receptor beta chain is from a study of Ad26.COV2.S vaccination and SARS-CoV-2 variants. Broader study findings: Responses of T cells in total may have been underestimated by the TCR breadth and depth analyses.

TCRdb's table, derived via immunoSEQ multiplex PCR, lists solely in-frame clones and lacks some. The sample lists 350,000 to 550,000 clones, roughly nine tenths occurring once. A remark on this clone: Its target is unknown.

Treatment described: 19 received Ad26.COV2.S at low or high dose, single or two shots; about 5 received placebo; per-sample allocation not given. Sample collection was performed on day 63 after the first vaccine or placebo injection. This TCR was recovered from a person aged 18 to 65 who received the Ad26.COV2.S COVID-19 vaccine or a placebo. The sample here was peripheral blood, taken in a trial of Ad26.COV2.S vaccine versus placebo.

In DNA form, the CDR3 reads TGTGCCAGCAGTTGGACCCCGTTGAGGGAAAAACTGTTTTTT. Translated, it gives CASSWTPLREKLFF. V gene TRBV28 combines with J gene TRBJ1-4; D is undetermined. Deletions cut 4 bases from V and 8 bases from J, with 14 bases between. In germline, CDR1 is MDHEN, CDR2 SYDVKM. The CDR3 runs to 14 residues.